The 21 T cell receptor beta chains below were found in one sample sequenced in a study of blood T cell repertoires in COVID-19. Generated by immunoSEQ multiplex PCR, the TCRdb table keeps only in-frame clones and is missing some. There are 120,000 or so clones in the sample; 88% occur only once, and 1.5% lies in the top ten. The sequencing input was peripheral blood. These receptors were taken from a human donor in a cohort sampled during active COVID-19.

The chain couples TRBV15 to TRBJ2-3; 10 bases match TRBD2. J lost 1 base, V lost 0 bases, and 7 bases had no gene match. This CDR3 has 18 residues. Germline V gene data show CDR1 as LNHNV and CDR2 as YYDKDF (reference sequence). CDR3 bases: TGTGCCACCAGCAGAGATTTGGCCCTAGCGGGAGGCACAGATACGCAGTATTTT. This translates into CATSRDLALAGGTDTQYF.

V usage is TRBV2 and J usage is TRBJ1-2; TRBD1 aligns across 8 bases. From germline, CDR1 is SNHLY and CDR2 FYNNEI. The CDR3 loop spans 12 amino acids. The ends lost 6 bases at V and 4 bases at J; junction bases unmatched: 1. CDR3 coding DNA: TGTGCCAGCAGGGGACAGGCCTATGGCTACACCTTC. Its protein product is CASRGQAYGYTF.

Worth noting for this clone: The junction and the germline gene differ at one end; a read error may be behind it. The chain is built from TRBV7-7 and TRBJ2-2; 10 bases are shared with TRBD1. The CDR3 spans 16 residues. The V gene's germline CDR1 is SSHAT and CDR2 FNYEAQ (reference sequence). The CDR3 bases are TGTGCTAGCAGCGTCACCGGGACAGGGGTTCCCGGGGAGCTGTTTTTT. Amino acids: CASSVTGTGVPGELFF.

The rearrangement joins TRBV10-2 to TRBJ2-7; D remains unclear. CDR3 length: 12 amino acids. CDR1 is WSHSY, CDR2 SAAADI, per germline. The V and J ends lost 7 bases and 5 bases respectively, with 12 bases between them. The CDR3 reads CASKLRANEQYF. CDR3 DNA: TGCGCCAGCAAACTCCGCGCCAACGAGCAGTACTTC.

On this clone itself: At one end the junction does not follow the germline gene, possibly because of a read error. The V gene is TRBV7-7, the J gene TRBJ2-5; possible D gene TRBD2, 5 bases. Germline values: CDR1 SSHAT, CDR2 FNYEAQ (reference sequence). The CDR3 spans 15 residues. The CDR3 DNA reads as TGTGCTAGCAGCAGTCGGGGTGGGCTGCAAGAGACCCAGTACTTC. Its translation: CASSSRGGLQETQYF.

The chain recombines TRBV12-2 with TRBJ2-1; whether TRBD1, the table's D call, matches the DNA was not checked. TRBV12-2 is described as a pseudogene. This CDR3 comprises 8 residues. CDR3 coding DNA: TGTGCAAGTCGCTCAGGGTTCTTC. Protein sequence: CASRSGFF.

The rearrangement links TRBV6-5 to TRBJ1-2; D is perhaps TRBD1 (6 bases). The CDR3 spans 14 residues. V dropped 0 bases and J dropped 7 bases, with 12 bases sitting between them. In germline, CDR1 is MNHEY, CDR2 SVGAGI. CDR3 sequence (DNA): TGTGCCAGCAGTTACTCGAGGGGGTTTAGTGGCTACACCTTC. It yields the protein CASSYSRGFSGYTF.

The chain has TRBV2 and TRBJ2-2; 9 bases map to TRBD2. From germline, CDR1 is SNHLY and CDR2 FYNNEI. Trimming cost V 5 bases and J 6 bases; bases outside gene matches: 10. This CDR3 spans 16 amino acids. The CDR3, as DNA: TGTGCCAGCAGTTCCAGGGCGGGGGGGCACCCCGGGGAGCTGTTTTTT. This translates into CASSSRAGGHPGELFF.

This clone was found once. Other nucleotide sequences in the sample specify the same CDR3. The genes are TRBV6-5 and TRBJ1-2; D remains ambiguous. The germline V gene encodes CDR1 MNHEY and CDR2 SVGAGI. The CDR3 is made up of 12 amino acids. Trimming shortened V by 2 bases and J by 6 bases, and 7 bases separated the two germline ends. The CDR3 loop reads CASSYEGDGYTF. CDR3 DNA sequence: TGTGCCAGCAGTTACGAGGGAGATGGCTACACCTTC.

This chain uses TRBV15 with TRBJ2-5; 9 bases are a match to TRBD2. Germline loops: CDR1 LNHNV, CDR2 YYDKDF (reference sequence). V dropped 1 base and J dropped 5; count of bases not matched to a gene: 8. CDR3 size: 16 residues. CDR3 residues: CATSRGSSGAGETQYF. In DNA, the CDR3 is TGTGCCACCAGCAGAGGGTCTAGCGGGGCGGGGGAGACCCAGTACTTC.

The chain carries TRBV4-1 and TRBJ2-2; weak D call: TRBD2 (7 bases). The V gene lost 1 base and the J gene lost 5 bases, with 17 bases spanning the gap. The CDR3 has 17 amino acids. CDR1 is MGHRA and CDR2 is YSYEKL in the germline V gene. CDR3 sequence (DNA): TGCGCCAGCAGCCAAGGCCAAACGGGGGGCTCAACCGGGGAGCTGTTTTTT. Translating gives CASSQGQTGGSTGELFF.

The V gene is TRBV5-1, the J gene TRBJ1-5; TRBD1 agrees at 10 bases. V lost 5 bases and J lost 0; bases outside the gene matches: 8. This CDR3 has 17 residues. Germline V gives CDR1 SGHRS, CDR2 YFSETQ. The CDR3 loop reads CASREGTGDLSNQPQHF. The CDR3 nucleotides are TGCGCCAGCAGAGAAGGGACAGGGGATCTTAGCAATCAGCCCCAGCATTTT.

The chain uses TRBV6-5 and TRBJ1-1; 8 nucleotides match TRBD1. The CDR3 totals 16 residues. Trimming cost V 0 bases and J 6 bases; bases outside gene matches: 9. CDR1 is MNHEY and CDR2 is SVGAGI in the germline V gene. The CDR3 spells CASSYSVRTGIAEAFF. CDR3 in DNA: TGTGCCAGCAGTTACTCTGTCAGGACAGGGATCGCTGAAGCTTTCTTT.

V gene TRBV7-9 combines with J gene TRBJ1-2; maybe TRBD1 (5 bases). Germline CDR1 reads SEHNR; CDR2 reads FQNEAQ (reference sequence). The V end was cut by 5 bases, the J end by 4 bases, with 14 bases between. The CDR3 sequence is 14 residues long. The CDR3 reads CASSLTGGGYGYTF. The CDR3 DNA sequence: TGTGCCAGCAGCCTAACCGGGGGTGGCTATGGCTACACCTTC.

The J gene is TRBJ1-5, the V gene TRBV6-1, with a tentative D call TRBD1 (5 bases). Germline values: CDR1 MNHNS, CDR2 SASEGT. The CDR3 consists of 15 residues. Between the trimmed V and J ends, which lost 2 bases and 2 bases, there was a span of 10 bases. CDR3 sequence: CASSEKVTGNQPQHF. The CDR3 DNA reads as TGTGCCAGCAGTGAAAAGGTGACAGGCAATCAGCCCCAGCATTTT.

The gene calls are TRBV12-5 and TRBJ2-1, with 9 bases that match TRBD1. This CDR3 is built from 18 residues. V was pared by 0 bases and J by 7 bases, with 13 bases of the junction left unmatched. The germline gives CDR1 LGHNT, CDR2 FRNRAP. The CDR3 DNA is TGTGCTAGTGGTTTGGTGGGGGGACAGGGTGGTGTTAGGAATGAGCAGTTCTTC. Protein sequence: CASGLVGGQGGVRNEQFF.

V gene TRBV7-9 combines with J gene TRBJ1-5, with 9 bases identical to TRBD1. Looked up from germline, CDR1 is SEHNR and CDR2 is FQNEAQ (reference sequence). V shed 5 bases, J shed 4 bases, and the junction held 9 bases outside the gene matches. This CDR3 has 16 amino acids. For the CDR3, the DNA is TGTGCCAGCAGCAGAGGGACAGGGCTCGGGAATCAGCCCCAGCATTTT. It encodes CASSRGTGLGNQPQHF.

The rearrangement uses TRBV5-6 and TRBJ1-5; a possible D gene is TRBD1 (6 bases). CDR1 and CDR2 (germline): SGHDT, YYEEEE. V was pared by 3 bases and J by 3 bases, with 10 bases between. The CDR3 runs to 14 residues. The CDR3 loop reads CASSSAGDNQPQHF. The CDR3 region has the DNA TGTGCCAGCAGCTCAGCAGGGGACAATCAGCCCCAGCATTTT.

The chain combines TRBV7-2 with TRBJ1-6, with D possibly TRBD1 on 6 matching bases. Trimming took 4 bases from V and 4 from J, leaving 11 bases between them. The CDR3 sequence is 15 residues long. The germline V gene has CDR1 SGHTA and CDR2 FQGNSA. The CDR3 spells CASSYRDTYNSPLHF. CDR3 DNA sequence: TGTGCCAGCAGCTACAGGGACACTTATAATTCACCCCTCCACTTT.

This clone has a single count. The chain uses TRBV19 and TRBJ1-1; TRBD1 is a possible D gene (6 bases). The CDR3 spans 14 residues. Germline V gene data show CDR1 as LNHDA and CDR2 as SQIVND (reference sequence). V was trimmed by 1 base and J by 7 bases, leaving 13 bases between them. CDR3 nucleotide sequence: TGTGCCAGTAGTATAGGGGGGGGCCTCGGTGAAGCTTTCTTT. Amino acids: CASSIGGGLGEAFF. Drawing the rest from reference TRBV19 and TRBJ1-1, the complete variable domain is DGGITQSPKYLFRKEGQNVTLSCEQNLNHDAMYWYRQDPGQGLRLIYYSQIVNDFQKGDIAEGYSVSREKKESFPLTVTSAQKNPTAFYLCASSIGGGLGEAFFGQGTRLTVV.

This rearrangement joins TRBV4-2 to TRBJ2-7; 7 nucleotides align to TRBD2. J was trimmed by 3 bases and V by 4 bases; bases with no gene match: 9. Germline CDR1 reads LGHNA; CDR2 reads YNFKEQ. The CDR3 loop spans 15 amino acids. CDR3 sequence (DNA): TGTGCCAGCAGCCTCCACCGGGACTACAACTACGAGCAGTACTTC. This gives the protein CASSLHRDYNYEQYF.